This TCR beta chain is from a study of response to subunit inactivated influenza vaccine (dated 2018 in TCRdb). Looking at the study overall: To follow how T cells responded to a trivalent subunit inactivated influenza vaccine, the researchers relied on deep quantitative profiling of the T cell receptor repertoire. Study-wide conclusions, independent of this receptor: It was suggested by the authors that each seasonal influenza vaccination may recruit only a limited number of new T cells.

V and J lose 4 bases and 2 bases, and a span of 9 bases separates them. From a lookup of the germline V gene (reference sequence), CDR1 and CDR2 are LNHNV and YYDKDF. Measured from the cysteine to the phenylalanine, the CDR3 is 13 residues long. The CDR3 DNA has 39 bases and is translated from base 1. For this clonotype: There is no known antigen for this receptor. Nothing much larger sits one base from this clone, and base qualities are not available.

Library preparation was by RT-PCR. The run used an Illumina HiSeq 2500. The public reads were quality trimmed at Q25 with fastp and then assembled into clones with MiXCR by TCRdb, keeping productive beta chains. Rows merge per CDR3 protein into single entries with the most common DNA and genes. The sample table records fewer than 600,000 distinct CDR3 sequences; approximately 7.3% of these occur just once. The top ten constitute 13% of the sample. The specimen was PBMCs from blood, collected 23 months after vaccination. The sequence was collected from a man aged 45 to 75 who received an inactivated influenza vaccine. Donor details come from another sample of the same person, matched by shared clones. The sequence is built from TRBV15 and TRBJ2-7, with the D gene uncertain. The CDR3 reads CATSMHRTYEQYF. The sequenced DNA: TGTGCCACCAGCATGCACAGAACCTACGAGCAGTACTTC. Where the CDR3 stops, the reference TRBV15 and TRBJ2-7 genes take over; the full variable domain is DAMVIQNPRYQVTQFGKPVTLSCSQTLNHNVMYWYQQKSSQAPKLLFHYYDKDFNNEADTPDNFQSRRPNTSFCFLDIRSPGLGDTAMYLCATSMHRTYEQYFGPGTRLTVT.